This T cell receptor beta chain derives from a study of CD8+CD57+ T cells in acquired aplastic anemia. The V and J ends lost 6 bases and 3 bases respectively, with 9 bases between them. Looked up from germline, CDR1 is MDHEN and CDR2 is SYDVKM. This CDR3 is 13 amino acids long. Genomic DNA served as template for TCR beta VDJ and CDR3 profiling. TCRdb reprocessed the reads with MiXCR, giving one entry per CDR3 protein. In the table there are some 190,000 distinct CDR3 sequences, just over 45% of which are singletons. This clonotype was seen at least ten times. The sequence was obtained from a human donor in good health. Sequencing was carried out using sorted CD4+, CD8+, or CD8+CD57+ T cells (not recorded which) from PBMCs. The rearrangement joins TRBV28 to TRBJ1-5; D possibly corresponds to TRBD1 (5 bases). CDR3 loop: CASRGTYNQPQHF. The DNA of the CDR3 is TGTGCCAGCAGGGGGACTTACAATCAGCCCCAGCATTTT.